This T cell receptor (beta chain) was recovered during a study of blood T cell repertoires in COVID-19. The overall study: The United States, Italy and Spain were the sources of the acute and convalescent COVID-19 samples.

CDR3 length equals 14 residues. The germline V gene encodes CDR1 SGHNT and CDR2 YENEEA. V was pared by 4 bases and J by 1 base, with 10 bases between. Here immunoSEQ multiplex PCR was the method, and the copy in TCRdb shows in-frame clones only, minus some. The sample carries about 350,000 clones, about 88% recorded once. Followed over time, Seattle patients had been enrolled while infection was active. This sequence joins TRBV11-3 and TRBJ1-1; no clear D gene. Specimen: peripheral blood. This TCR was recovered from a woman in her seventies with COVID-19, enrolled during active disease. The CDR3 protein is CASSSSAENTEAFF. DNA for the CDR3: TGTGCCAGCAGCTCCAGCGCCGAGAACACTGAAGCTTTCTTT.